What follows is one TCR beta chain and its context. The data originate from a study of blood T cell repertoires in COVID-19. As handled by the study authors: Nucleated cell number was recorded as an estimate derived from reference gene primer amplification. TCRdb's copy holds only in-frame clones and misses some; the assay was immunoSEQ multiplex PCR. V and J calls and clone size are given by that table; D and trimming were obtained from the DNA. The repertoire holds 250,000 to 350,000 clones, with about nine tenths as singletons. Germline CDR1 is SGHTA and CDR2 is FQGNSA. The CDR3 is 15 residues long. The V and J ends lost 0 bases and 2 bases respectively, with 7 bases between them.

Material: peripheral blood. The gene calls are TRBV7-2 and TRBJ2-2; the D is unclear. This clonotype originated in a woman between 25 and 40 years old with active or convalescent COVID-19. The CDR3 DNA reads as TGTGCCAGCAGCTTAGCGCCAACAAACACCGGGGAGCTGTTTTTT. Translating gives CASSLAPTNTGELFF. The full variable domain, rest sourced from reference TRBV7-2 and TRBJ2-2, is GAGVSQSPSNKVTEKGKDVELRCDPISGHTALYWYRQSLGQGLEFLIYFQGNSAPDKSGLPSDRFSAERTGGSVSTLTIQRTQQEDSAVYLCASSLAPTNTGELFFGEGSRLTVL.